This T cell receptor beta chain was recovered during a study of blood T cell repertoires in COVID-19 (dated by TCRdb to 2019 to 2021). Some background on the complete study: Samples covering the acute and convalescent phases of COVID-19 were provided by collaborators in the United States, Italy and Spain. Sample metadata almost always included a de-identified subject ID, COVID-19 status, age in years and sex. HLA class I and class II types, where available, came from metadata supplied by the sample provider rather than from assay-based typing. Samples came from the ongoing ImmuneRACE study (first 160 participants) plus 1,254 subjects from 6 global collaborators. The repertoires were released in a freely available public database meant as a resource for research on the immune response to SARS-CoV-2. The prospective study material was composed of cDNA or gDNA derived from T cells, B-cell-depleted T cells, or PBMCs. Deeply sampled blood TCRbeta repertoires from subjects exposed to, actively infected with, or recovered from COVID-19 were included in the dataset.

What the authors observed across the whole study: Clinical and demographic metadata were provided uncurated, with the amount varying by source and participant.

A word on this clone: The antigen it binds to is not known. No clone much larger than this one lies a single base away; base qualities are absent.

Each collaborating institution followed its own protocols to collect whole blood in K2EDTA tubes. Collaborator samples were shipped for TCRbeta analysis as frozen whole blood, isolated PBMCs, or DNA extracted from either sample type. V is cut by 6 bases and J by 8 bases, and the space between the germline ends is 16 bases. From its cysteine to its phenylalanine, the CDR3 spans 13 amino acids. The read is trimmed to its CDR3 DNA, 39 bases read in frame from base 1. The germline V gene (reference sequence) yields MNHNY for CDR1 and SVGAGI for CDR2. TCRbeta CDR3 regions were amplified from genomic DNA by means of the immunoSEQ Assay, a bias-controlled multiplex PCR. Per the original workflow: Nucleated cell counts per sample were estimated from amplification of reference gene primers within the assay. To quantify the absolute abundance of each unique TCRbeta CDR3 rearrangement, sequence reads were collapsed and filtered. For each sample, productive Simpson clonality was calculated as the square root of Simpson's diversity index over productive rearrangements. TCRdb took over this immuneACCESS table, retaining in-frame rearrangements with V and J assigned. Such tables are incomplete; in checked studies, under half of the missing clones stem from an unresolved V gene, and the remainder is unexplained. Clone size and the V and J calls come from that table; the DNA yielded D and trimming. The sample table shows about 190,000 clones, and approximately 86% are seen once. The ten largest clones add up to under 2.5% of the sample.

Sample: peripheral blood. The clonotype comes from a man in his 70s with active or convalescent COVID-19. This sequence uses TRBV6-6 and TRBJ1-2; TRBD1 is a weak D gene call, 5 bases matching. The DNA sequence reads TGTGCCAGCAGAACCCATGGTTCAGGGGGCTACACCTTC. It translates to CASRTHGSGGYTF.